The 16 T cell receptor beta chains listed next were all sequenced from one sample in a study of cytomegalovirus exposure and HLA in healthy donors. The method was immunoSEQ multiplex PCR; TCRdb's version includes in-frame clones alone and lacks a portion of them. This sample has about 150,000 clones; 88% occur once, and the top ten carry under 3%. The sample was PBMCs. The source is a man between 18 and 35 years old in good health and CMV-seronegative.

This chain's CDR3 is CASSEGVRYGYTF. CDR3 DNA sequence: TGTGCCAGCAGCGAAGGGGTTCGCTATGGCTACACCTTC. The chain carries TRBV9 and TRBJ1-2; D is perhaps TRBD1 (5 bases). V shed 3 bases and J shed 4 bases, with 10 bases lying between them. Germline values: CDR1 SGDLS, CDR2 YYNGEE. The CDR3 consists of 13 residues.

The V and J genes are TRBV6-1 and TRBJ1-1; 11 bases fit TRBD1. Germline V lookup: CDR1 MNHNS, CDR2 SASEGT. The junction had 6 bases not matched to a gene; V was cut back by 3 bases and J by 3 bases. CDR3 length: 16 residues. CDR3 in DNA: TGTGCCAGCAGTGATCTTGGACAGGGGGCTTACACTGAAGCTTTCTTT. The encoded protein is CASSDLGQGAYTEAFF.

The rearrangement joins TRBV11-1 to TRBJ2-2; the match to TRBD1 covers 7 bases. CDR3 length equals 16 residues. The V and J ends lost 5 bases and 0 bases, in that order; junction bases with no gene match: 6. The V gene's germline CDR1 is SGHAT and CDR2 FQDESV (reference sequence). CDR3 nucleotides: TGTGCCAGCAGCCCTAGGCAGGGGGCGAACACCGGGGAGCTGTTTTTT. This codes for CASSPRQGANTGELFF.

The chain recombines TRBV9 with TRBJ1-3, with 8 bases that match TRBD1. V lost 4 bases, J lost 6 bases, and 9 bases stayed unmatched. The CDR3 runs 15 residues. Germline V gives CDR1 SGDLS, CDR2 YYNGEE. The CDR3: CASSKGQAILNTIYF. CDR3 sequence (DNA): TGTGCCAGCAGCAAGGGACAGGCGATACTAAACACCATATATTTT. Variable domain in full (rest from reference TRBV9 and TRBJ1-3): DSGVTQTPKHLITATGQRVTLRCSPRSGDLSVYWYQQSLDQGLQFLIQYYNGEERAKGNILERFSAQQFPDLHSELNLSSLELGDSALYFCASSKGQAILNTIYFGEGSWLTVV.

V and J are TRBV6-5 and TRBJ2-7, with TRBD1 matching over 10 bases. This CDR3 is 14 amino acids long. V was pared by 2 bases and J by 4 bases, with 2 bases of the junction left unmatched. Germline CDR1 reads MNHEY; CDR2 reads SVGAGI. The DNA for the CDR3 is TGTGCCAGCAGTTACGGGACAGGGGATTACGAGCAGTACTTC. Residues: CASSYGTGDYEQYF.

In this sample, this clone turned up a few times. This chain connects TRBV7-9 to TRBJ1-4; TRBD1 matches 10 bases. After removal of 5 bases from V and 8 bases from J, the junction contained 5 bases not matched to a gene. From germline, CDR1 is SEHNR and CDR2 FQNEAQ (reference sequence). This CDR3 is 14 amino acids long. For the CDR3, the DNA is TGTGCCAGCAGCCGGGACAGGGGTGGGGAAAAACTGTTTTTT. Its translation: CASSRDRGGEKLFF.

V is TRBV2 and J is TRBJ1-5; TRBD1 aligns across 9 bases. CDR3 length: 15 amino acids. The V segment lost 6 bases and the J segment 7 bases; nucleotides outside the gene matches: 10. The germline CDR1 and CDR2 sequences are SNHLY and FYNNEI. CDR3 coding DNA: TGTGCCAGCAGAGCGGGGACAGGGTTAGGGCAGCCCCAGCATTTT. As protein: CASRAGTGLGQPQHF.

This chain uses TRBV28 with TRBJ1-2, with D unclear. V lost 4 bases and J lost 5, with 14 bases in between. Germline CDR1 and CDR2: MDHEN and SYDVKM. There are 14 residues in the CDR3. Here the CDR3 DNA reads TGTGCCAGCAGTTCCGGGAGCTCTGTTTATGGCTACACCTTC. Encoded protein: CASSSGSSVYGYTF.

The table lists this clone with a count of one. The J gene is TRBJ1-2, the V gene TRBV25-1; tentative D call: TRBD1 (6 bases). V was shortened by 7 bases and J by 5 bases, with 17 bases between the two germline ends. The germline CDR1 and CDR2 sequences are MGHDK and SYGVNS. The CDR3 has 14 amino acids. The CDR3 loop reads CASTGAPGAYGYTF. The CDR3 DNA sequence: TGTGCCAGCACCGGAGCCCCAGGGGCGTATGGCTACACCTTC.

CDR3 DNA: TGTGCCAGCAGCCGAGAGAGAGGCAAAGCTAACTATGGCTACACCTTC. Encoded protein: CASSRERGKANYGYTF. The chain combines TRBV13 with TRBJ1-2; D ambiguous. The V end lost 5 bases, the J end lost 0 bases, and 16 bases lay between the germline ends. Germline V gene lookup returns CDR1 PRHDT and CDR2 FYEKMQ (reference sequence). The CDR3 contains 16 residues.

The chain combines TRBV27 with TRBJ2-1; perhaps TRBD2 as D (7 bases). This CDR3 has 14 amino acids. Germline CDR1 and CDR2: MNHEY and SMNVEV (reference sequence). V gave up 10 bases and J gave up 2 bases, with 15 bases separating them. CDR3 sequence (DNA): TGTGCCATTCGGAAGGGGGGGGCCTACAATGAGCAGTTCTTC. It is translated as CAIRKGGAYNEQFF.

In its sample, this clone was seen once. V and J are TRBV5-1 and TRBJ1-1; 8 positions match TRBD1. The CDR3 loop spans 15 amino acids. Unmatched junction bases numbered 4, after V lost 0 bases and J lost 3 bases. Looked up from germline, CDR1 is SGHRS and CDR2 is YFSETQ. For the CDR3, the DNA is TGCGCCAGCAGCTTGGGTGACAGGGGACACACTGAAGCTTTCTTT. It encodes CASSLGDRGHTEAFF.

The CDR3 coding sequence is TGTGCCAGCAGCTGGGATGACAAGCGGGGGGGCCATACGGTAGATACGCAGTATTTT. As protein: CASSWDDKRGGHTVDTQYF. The gene calls are TRBV11-2 and TRBJ2-3; 10 bases agree with TRBD2. The CDR3 covers 19 residues. J was trimmed by 5 bases and V by 4 bases; bases with no gene match: 18. Germline CDR1 SGHAT, CDR2 FQNNGV.

About this clone: The junction differs from germline at one of its ends, possibly a read error. This rearrangement joins TRBV7-7 to TRBJ2-7, with D maybe TRBD1 (5 bases). Germline CDR1 and CDR2: SSHAT and FNYEAQ (reference sequence). The CDR3 covers 15 residues. CDR3 DNA: TGTGCTAGCAGCCCCTCCAGGGCAAAATCCTACGAGCAGTACTTC. It is translated as CASSPSRAKSYEQYF.

The rearrangement joins TRBV4-1 to TRBJ1-1; TRBD1 might be the D (6 bases). The CDR3 contains 15 residues. Germline V gene data show CDR1 as MGHRA and CDR2 as YSYEKL. V was clipped by 4 bases and J by 2 bases, with 14 bases between them. Here the CDR3 reads CASSPTGTQNTEAFF. CDR3 bases: TGCGCCAGCAGCCCCACCGGGACACAAAACACTGAAGCTTTCTTT.

This chain joins TRBV27 and TRBJ1-2; 11 bases match TRBD1. V dropped 5 bases and J dropped 4; count of bases not matched to a gene: 9. CDR1 and CDR2 (germline): MNHEY, SMNVEV (reference sequence). The CDR3 sequence is 16 residues long. DNA of the CDR3: TGTGCCAGCAGTCCCAAGGGGGACAGGGGGTTCTATGGCTACACCTTC. Translating gives CASSPKGDRGFYGYTF.